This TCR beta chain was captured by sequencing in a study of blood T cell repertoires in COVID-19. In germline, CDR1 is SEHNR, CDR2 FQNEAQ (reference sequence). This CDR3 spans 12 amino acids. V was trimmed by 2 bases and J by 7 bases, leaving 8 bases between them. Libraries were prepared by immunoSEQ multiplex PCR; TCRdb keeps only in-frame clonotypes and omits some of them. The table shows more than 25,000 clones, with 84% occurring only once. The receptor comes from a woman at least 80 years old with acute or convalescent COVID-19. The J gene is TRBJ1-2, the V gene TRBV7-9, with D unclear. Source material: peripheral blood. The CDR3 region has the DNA TGTGCCAGCAGCTTAACCGAGATTGGCTACACCTTC. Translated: CASSLTEIGYTF.